This paragraph covers one TCR beta chain sequence. TCRdb reprocessed the RT-PCR reads via MiXCR and lists one record per CDR3 protein. Here the sample spans approximately 140,000 distinct CDR3 sequences, 30% to 45% being singletons. These data belong to a study of patients and donors after allogeneic stem cell transplantation. The CDR3 loop spans 15 amino acids. CDR1 and CDR2 from the germline V gene are KGHSY and FQNENV. V shed 0 bases and J shed 4 bases, with 12 bases lying between them. This chain joins TRBV16 and TRBJ1-2; no firm D call. The TCR originated in a human donor who was either an allogeneic HSCT recipient or a stem cell or donor lymphocyte infusion donor (not recorded which). It is not recorded whose cells these are; they may come from a transplant donor. The sequencing input was blood, either unsorted or a sorted T cell fraction (not recorded which). The CDR3 coding sequence is TGTGCCAGCAGCCAATCGGGCAGCCACCTCTATGGCTACACCTTC. Translated, it gives CASSQSGSHLYGYTF.